The 14 T cell receptor beta chains below come from one sample, sequenced in a study of blood T cell repertoires in COVID-19 (dated by TCRdb to 2019 to 2021). Receptors were amplified or captured by the immunoSEQ multiplex PCR assay. Not all clones reach the TCRdb copy of this immuneACCESS table, which keeps in-frame sequences only. Checked studies attribute under half of the gap to unresolved V genes and leave the rest unexplained. The sample table contains a few hundred thousand clones; only one count was recorded for roughly 87% of them. Jointly, the top ten make up about 9.4% of the sample. What was sequenced was PBMCs or T cells enriched from blood (not recorded which). Receptors were obtained from a man aged 18 to 29 with acute COVID-19.

The chain couples TRBV19 to TRBJ2-2, with 9 bases that match TRBD2. From germline, CDR1 is LNHDA and CDR2 SQIVND (reference sequence). This CDR3 is built from 16 residues. V was pared by 4 bases and J by 3 bases, with 6 bases of the junction left unmatched. This CDR3 reads CASSTAGGRYTGELFF. The DNA for the CDR3 is TGTGCCAGTAGTACCGCGGGAGGGCGGTACACCGGGGAGCTGTTTTTT.

This clone was seen just once. The rearrangement links TRBV18 to TRBJ2-1; tentative D call: TRBD1 (6 bases). V lost 2 bases and J lost 0, with 8 bases in between. In germline, CDR1 is KGHSH, CDR2 LQKENI. This CDR3 spans 15 amino acids. The CDR3 region has the DNA TGTGCCAGCTCACCAATGGACAGCTCCTACAATGAGCAGTTCTTC. It translates to CASSPMDSSYNEQFF.

The chain couples TRBV29-1 to TRBJ2-7, with TRBD1 matching over 9 bases. The CDR3 consists of 13 residues. Germline lookup yields CDR1 SQVTM and CDR2 ANQGSEA. V was clipped by 7 bases and J by 1 base; unmatched bases: 5. CDR3 in amino acids: CSAWTGASYEQYF. The CDR3 DNA reads TGCAGCGCTTGGACAGGGGCATCCTACGAGCAGTACTTC.

V usage is TRBV30 and J usage is TRBJ1-4; TRBD1 might be the D (5 bases). Germline V lookup: CDR1 GTSNPN, CDR2 SVGIG (reference sequence). The CDR3 consists of 15 residues. V was pared by 1 base and J by 4 bases, with 13 bases between. CDR3 loop: CAWSARWGLNEKLFF. CDR3 bases: TGTGCCTGGAGTGCCAGGTGGGGACTTAATGAAAAACTGTTTTTT.

The chain joins TRBV3-1 (or the pseudogene TRBV3-2) to TRBJ2-7; 10 bases are a match to TRBD2. V gave up 4 bases and J gave up 0 bases; unmatched junction bases: 3. Germline loops: CDR1 LGHDT, CDR2 YNNKEL (reference sequence). The CDR3 has 15 amino acids. CDR3 in amino acids: CASSRSGRDSYEQYF. The DNA of the CDR3 is TGTGCCAGCAGCCGAAGCGGGAGGGACTCCTACGAGCAGTACTTC.

V and J are TRBV2 and TRBJ2-7, with a tentative D call TRBD2 (7 bases). This CDR3 has 13 residues. The V gene lost 10 bases and the J gene lost 4 bases, with 17 bases spanning the gap. Germline CDR1 is SNHLY and CDR2 is FYNNEI. CDR3 sequence reads: CATIGRGGYEQYF. Here the CDR3 DNA reads TGTGCCACCATAGGAAGGGGGGGATACGAGCAGTACTTC.

The V and J genes are TRBV7-9 and TRBJ1-1, with TRBD1 matching over 7 bases. The CDR3 consists of 18 residues. The ends lost 0 bases at V and 1 base at J; junction bases unmatched: 11. Looked up from germline, CDR1 is SEHNR and CDR2 is FQNEAQ (reference sequence). The CDR3 sequence is CASSLALVRGAWNTEAFF. CDR3 DNA sequence: TGTGCCAGCAGCTTAGCGTTGGTCAGGGGGGCGTGGAACACTGAAGCTTTCTTT. The entire variable domain, with the rest obtained from reference TRBV7-9 and TRBJ1-1, is as follows: DTGVSQNPRHKITKRGQNVTFRCDPISEHNRLYWYRQTLGQGPEFLTYFQNEAQLEKSRLLSDRFSAERPKGSFSTLEIQRTEQGDSAMYLCASSLALVRGAWNTEAFFGQGTRLTVV.

This chain uses TRBV11-2 with TRBJ2-5; TRBD1 aligns across 7 bases. CDR1 SGHAT and CDR2 FQNNGV come from the germline V gene. V was pared by 0 bases and J by 1 base, with 8 bases of the junction left unmatched. The CDR3 is 17 residues long. CDR3: CASSLEQGRFGQETQYF. CDR3 nucleotide sequence: TGTGCCAGCAGCTTAGAACAGGGGAGATTTGGCCAAGAGACCCAGTACTTC. The full variable domain, in which reference TRBV11-2 and TRBJ2-5 provide the parts outside the CDR3, is EAGVAQSPRYKIIEKRQSVAFWCNPISGHATLYWYQQILGQGPKLLIQFQNNGVVDDSQLPKDRFSAERLKGVDSTLKIQPAKLEDSAVYLCASSLEQGRFGQETQYFGPGTRLLVL.

This clone was picked up one time. The V and J genes are TRBV18 and TRBJ1-2; D is ambiguous. Trimming removed 3 bases at V and 2 bases at J, with 13 bases between. Germline CDR1 and CDR2: KGHSH and LQKENI. The CDR3 sequence is 15 residues long. This CDR3 reads CASSPRENRNYGYTF. CDR3 in DNA: TGTGCCAGCTCACCGCGGGAAAATAGGAACTATGGCTACACCTTC.

V and J are TRBV2 and TRBJ1-4; TRBD1 aligns across 8 bases. J gave up 8 bases and V 6 bases, and 11 bases lay outside the gene matches. The CDR3 is 15 amino acids. The germline V gene encodes CDR1 SNHLY and CDR2 FYNNEI. CDR3 protein: CASRQGASMREKLFF. DNA of the CDR3: TGTGCCAGCAGGCAGGGGGCCTCAATGAGAGAAAAACTGTTTTTT.

V gene TRBV27 combines with J gene TRBJ2-7; 8 nucleotides line up with TRBD1. The CDR3 is 15 residues long. Unmatched junction bases numbered 11, after V lost 7 bases and J lost 3 bases. Germline V gene data show CDR1 as MNHEY and CDR2 as SMNVEV (reference sequence). The CDR3 DNA sequence: TGTGCCAGCACAAGCAGGGGGCTAGGGGTCTACGAGCAGTACTTC. Encoded protein: CASTSRGLGVYEQYF.

The rearrangement links TRBV7-2 to TRBJ2-1; the match to TRBD1 covers 9 bases. The CDR3 spans 14 residues. Looked up from germline, CDR1 is SGHTA and CDR2 is FQGNSA. Germline trimming cut 3 bases from V and 8 bases from J; bases unmatched to any gene: 5. For the CDR3, the DNA is TGTGCCAGCAGCTTCACAGGGGGCGCCTATGAGCAGTTCTTC. It codes for CASSFTGGAYEQFF.

The chain is built from TRBV6-5 and TRBJ1-2; 7 bases fit TRBD1. Germline V lookup: CDR1 MNHEY, CDR2 SVGAGI. The length of the CDR3 is 15 residues. V lost 6 bases, J lost 5 bases, and 12 bases stayed unmatched. The CDR3 here is CASSREGGQIYGYTF. CDR3 sequence (DNA): TGTGCCAGCAGCCGCGAAGGGGGACAGATTTATGGCTACACCTTC.

The chain couples TRBV21-1 to TRBJ1-4. TRBV21-1 is assigned pseudogene status. The CDR3 covers 15 residues. The CDR3 DNA sequence: TGTGCCAGCAGCTCATCGGGATCCCGTAATGAAAAACTGTTTTTT. Amino acid sequence: CASSSSGSRNEKLFF.